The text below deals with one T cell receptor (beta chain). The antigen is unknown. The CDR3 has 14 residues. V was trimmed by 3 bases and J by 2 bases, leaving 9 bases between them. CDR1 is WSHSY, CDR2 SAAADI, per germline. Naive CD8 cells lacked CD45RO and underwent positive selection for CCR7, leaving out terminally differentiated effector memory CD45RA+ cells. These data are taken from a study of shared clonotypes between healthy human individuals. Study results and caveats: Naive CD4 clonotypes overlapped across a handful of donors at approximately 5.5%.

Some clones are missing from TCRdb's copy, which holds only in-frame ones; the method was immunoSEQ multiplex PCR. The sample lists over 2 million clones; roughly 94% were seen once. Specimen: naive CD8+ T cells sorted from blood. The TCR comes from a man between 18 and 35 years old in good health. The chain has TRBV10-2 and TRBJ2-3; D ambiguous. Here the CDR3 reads CASSEEFPTDTQYF. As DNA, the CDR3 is TGCGCCAGCAGTGAAGAGTTCCCCACAGATACGCAGTATTTT.